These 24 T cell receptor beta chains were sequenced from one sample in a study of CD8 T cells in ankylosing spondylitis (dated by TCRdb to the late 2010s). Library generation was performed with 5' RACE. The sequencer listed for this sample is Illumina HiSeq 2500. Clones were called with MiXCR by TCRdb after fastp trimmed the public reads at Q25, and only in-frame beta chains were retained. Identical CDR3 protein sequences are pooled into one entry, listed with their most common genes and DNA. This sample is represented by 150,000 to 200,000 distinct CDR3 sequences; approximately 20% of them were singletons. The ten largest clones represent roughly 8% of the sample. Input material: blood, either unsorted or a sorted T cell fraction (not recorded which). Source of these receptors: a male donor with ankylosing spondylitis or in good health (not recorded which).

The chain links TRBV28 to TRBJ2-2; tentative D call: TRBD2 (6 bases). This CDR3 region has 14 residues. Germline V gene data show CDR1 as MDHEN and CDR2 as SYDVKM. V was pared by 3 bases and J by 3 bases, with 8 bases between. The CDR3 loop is CASSFPGDTGELFF. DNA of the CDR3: TGTGCCAGCAGTTTCCCGGGGGACACCGGGGAGCTGTTTTTT.

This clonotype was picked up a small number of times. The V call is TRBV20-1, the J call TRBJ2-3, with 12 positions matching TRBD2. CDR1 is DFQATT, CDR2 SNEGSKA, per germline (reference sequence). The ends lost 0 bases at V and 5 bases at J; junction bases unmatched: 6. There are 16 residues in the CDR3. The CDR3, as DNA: TGCAGTGCTAGAGATTTTAGGACTAGCGGGAAAGATACGCAGTATTTT. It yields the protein CSARDFRTSGKDTQYF.

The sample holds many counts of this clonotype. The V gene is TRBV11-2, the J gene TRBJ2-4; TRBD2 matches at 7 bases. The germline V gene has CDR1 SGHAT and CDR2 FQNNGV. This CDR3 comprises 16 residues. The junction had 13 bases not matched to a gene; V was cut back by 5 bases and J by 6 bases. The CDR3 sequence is CASSNGPAGARNIQYF. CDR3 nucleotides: TGTGCCAGCAGCAATGGGCCGGCGGGAGCTAGAAACATTCAGTACTTC.

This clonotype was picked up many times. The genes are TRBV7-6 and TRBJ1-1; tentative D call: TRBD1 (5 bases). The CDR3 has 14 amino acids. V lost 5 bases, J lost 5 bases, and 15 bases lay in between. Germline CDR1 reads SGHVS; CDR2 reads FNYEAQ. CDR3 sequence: CASSATGPRTEAFF. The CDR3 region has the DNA TGTGCCAGCAGCGCGACGGGACCCCGGACTGAAGCTTTCTTT.

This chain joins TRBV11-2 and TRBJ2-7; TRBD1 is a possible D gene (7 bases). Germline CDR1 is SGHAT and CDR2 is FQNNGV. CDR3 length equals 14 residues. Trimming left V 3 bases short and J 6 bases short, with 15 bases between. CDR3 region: CASSFGGGFPEQYF. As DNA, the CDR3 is TGTGCCAGCAGCTTTGGAGGGGGCTTCCCCGAGCAGTACTTC.

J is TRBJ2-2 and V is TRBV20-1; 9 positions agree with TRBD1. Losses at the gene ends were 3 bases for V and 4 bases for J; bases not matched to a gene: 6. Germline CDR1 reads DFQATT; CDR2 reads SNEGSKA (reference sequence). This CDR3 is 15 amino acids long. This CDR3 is CSASIRDRVTGELFF. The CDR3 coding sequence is TGCAGTGCTAGCATCCGGGACAGGGTCACCGGGGAGCTGTTTTTT.

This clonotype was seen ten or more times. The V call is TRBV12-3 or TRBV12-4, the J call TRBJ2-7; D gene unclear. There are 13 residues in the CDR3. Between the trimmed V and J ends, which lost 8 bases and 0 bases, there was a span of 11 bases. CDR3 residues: CASGVASSYEQYF. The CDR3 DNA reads TGTGCCAGCGGCGTAGCTAGCTCCTACGAGCAGTACTTC.

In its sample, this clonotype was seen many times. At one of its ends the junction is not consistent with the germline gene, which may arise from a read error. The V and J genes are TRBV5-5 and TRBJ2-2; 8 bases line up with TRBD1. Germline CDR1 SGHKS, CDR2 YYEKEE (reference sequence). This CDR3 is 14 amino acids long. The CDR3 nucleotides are TGTGCCAGCACCTTGGGACAGGCCCCCGGGGAGCTGTTTTTT. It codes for CASTLGQAPGELFF.

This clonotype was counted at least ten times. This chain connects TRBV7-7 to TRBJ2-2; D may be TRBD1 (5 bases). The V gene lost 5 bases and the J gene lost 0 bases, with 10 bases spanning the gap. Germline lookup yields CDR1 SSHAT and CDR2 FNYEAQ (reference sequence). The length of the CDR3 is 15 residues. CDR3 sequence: CASSPQGTNTGELFF. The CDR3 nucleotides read TGTGCCAGCAGCCCTCAGGGAACGAACACCGGGGAGCTGTTTTTT.

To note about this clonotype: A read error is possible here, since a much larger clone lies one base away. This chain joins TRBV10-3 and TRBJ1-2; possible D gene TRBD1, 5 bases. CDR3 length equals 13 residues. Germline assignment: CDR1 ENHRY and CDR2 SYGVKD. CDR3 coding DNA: TGTGTCATCAGTGAGGGGCAGGGCTACGGCTACACCTTC. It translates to CVISEGQGYGYTF.

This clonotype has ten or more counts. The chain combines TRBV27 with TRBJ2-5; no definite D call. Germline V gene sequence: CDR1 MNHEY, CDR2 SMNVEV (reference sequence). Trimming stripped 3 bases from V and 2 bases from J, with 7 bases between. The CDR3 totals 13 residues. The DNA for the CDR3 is TGTGCCAGCAGTTTTGGAGAACAAGAGACCCAGTACTTC. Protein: CASSFGEQETQYF.

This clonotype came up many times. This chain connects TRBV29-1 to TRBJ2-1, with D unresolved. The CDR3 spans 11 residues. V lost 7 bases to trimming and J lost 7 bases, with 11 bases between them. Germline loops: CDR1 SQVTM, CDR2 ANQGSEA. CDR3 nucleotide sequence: TGCAGCGCGGCGACGGCAAATGAGCAGTTCTTC. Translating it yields CSAATANEQFF.

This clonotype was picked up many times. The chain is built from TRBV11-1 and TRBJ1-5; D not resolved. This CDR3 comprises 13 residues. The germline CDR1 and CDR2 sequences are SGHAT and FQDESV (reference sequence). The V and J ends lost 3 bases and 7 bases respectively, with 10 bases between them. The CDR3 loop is CASSLSFRQPQHF. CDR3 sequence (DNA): TGTGCCAGCAGCTTGTCCTTCAGGCAGCCCCAGCATTTT.

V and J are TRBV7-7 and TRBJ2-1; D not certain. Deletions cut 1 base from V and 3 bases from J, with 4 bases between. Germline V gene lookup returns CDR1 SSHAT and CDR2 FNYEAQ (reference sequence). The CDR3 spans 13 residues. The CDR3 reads CASSLGIYNEQFF. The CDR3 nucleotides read TGTGCCAGCAGCTTAGGGATCTACAATGAGCAGTTCTTC.

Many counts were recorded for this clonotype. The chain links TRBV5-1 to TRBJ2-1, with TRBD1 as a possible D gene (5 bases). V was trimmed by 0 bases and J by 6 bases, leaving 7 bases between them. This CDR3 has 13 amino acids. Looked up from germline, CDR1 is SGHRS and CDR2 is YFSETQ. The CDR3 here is CASSLADSNEQFF. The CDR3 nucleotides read TGCGCCAGCAGCTTGGCCGACAGCAATGAGCAGTTCTTC.

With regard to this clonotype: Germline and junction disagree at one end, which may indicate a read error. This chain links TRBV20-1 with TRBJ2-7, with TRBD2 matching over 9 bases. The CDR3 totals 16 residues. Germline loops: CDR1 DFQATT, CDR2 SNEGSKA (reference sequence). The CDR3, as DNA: TGCTGTGCTAGAGATCTCTTAGCGGGAGATTGGTACGAGCAGTACTTC. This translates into CCARDLLAGDWYEQYF.

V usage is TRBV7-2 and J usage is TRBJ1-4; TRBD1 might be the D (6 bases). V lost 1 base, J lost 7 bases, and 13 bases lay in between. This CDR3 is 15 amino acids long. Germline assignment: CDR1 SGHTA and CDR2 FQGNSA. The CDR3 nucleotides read TGTGCCAGCAGCTTAGTAGGGGGGCTGACTGAAAAACTGTTTTTT. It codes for CASSLVGGLTEKLFF.

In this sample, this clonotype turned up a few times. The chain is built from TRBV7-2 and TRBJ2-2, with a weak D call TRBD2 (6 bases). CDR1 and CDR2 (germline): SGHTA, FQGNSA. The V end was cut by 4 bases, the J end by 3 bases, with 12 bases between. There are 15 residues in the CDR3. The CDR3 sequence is CASSSGRGDTGELFF. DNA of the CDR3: TGTGCCAGCAGCTCGGGGCGGGGAGACACCGGGGAGCTGTTTTTT.

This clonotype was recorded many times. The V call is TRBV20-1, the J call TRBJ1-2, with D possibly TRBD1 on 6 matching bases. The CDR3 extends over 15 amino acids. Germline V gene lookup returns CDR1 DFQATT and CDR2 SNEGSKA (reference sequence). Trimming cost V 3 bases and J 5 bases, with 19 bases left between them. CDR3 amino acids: CSASEGWTAIYGYTF. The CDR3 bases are TGCAGTGCTAGTGAGGGCTGGACAGCCATATATGGCTACACCTTC.

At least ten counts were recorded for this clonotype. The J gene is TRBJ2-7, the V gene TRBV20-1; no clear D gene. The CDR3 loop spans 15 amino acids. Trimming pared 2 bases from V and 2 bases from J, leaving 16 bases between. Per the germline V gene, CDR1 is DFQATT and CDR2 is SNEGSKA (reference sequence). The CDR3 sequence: CSARSSARFTYEQYF. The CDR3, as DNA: TGCAGTGCTAGATCGTCCGCGCGGTTTACCTACGAGCAGTACTTC.

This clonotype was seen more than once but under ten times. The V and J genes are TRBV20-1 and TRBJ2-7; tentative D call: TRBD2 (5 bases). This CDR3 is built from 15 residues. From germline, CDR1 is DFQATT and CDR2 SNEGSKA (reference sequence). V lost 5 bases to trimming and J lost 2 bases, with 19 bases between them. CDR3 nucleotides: TGCAGTGCTCGCGGGCAGGACCCCTGGGCCTACGAGCAGTACTTC. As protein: CSARGQDPWAYEQYF.

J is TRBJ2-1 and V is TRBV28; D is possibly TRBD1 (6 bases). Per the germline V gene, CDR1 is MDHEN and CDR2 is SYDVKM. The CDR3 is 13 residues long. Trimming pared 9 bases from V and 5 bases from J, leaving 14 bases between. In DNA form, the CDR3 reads TGTGCCAGTTTTTACCGGGACAACAATGAGCAGTTCTTC. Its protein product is CASFYRDNNEQFF. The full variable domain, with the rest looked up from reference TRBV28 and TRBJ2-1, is DVKVTQSSRYLVKRTGEKVFLECVQDMDHENMFWYRQDPGLGLRLIYFSYDVKMKEKGDIPEGYSVSREKKERFSLILESASTNQTSMYLCASFYRDNNEQFFGPGTRLTVL.

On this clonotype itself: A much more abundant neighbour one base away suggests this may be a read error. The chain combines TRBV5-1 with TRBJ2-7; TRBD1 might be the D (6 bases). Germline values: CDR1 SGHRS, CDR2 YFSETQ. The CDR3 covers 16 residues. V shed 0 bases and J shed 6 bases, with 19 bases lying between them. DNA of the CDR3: TGCGCCAGCAGCTTGGGGGACACAAGACCTACGTTCGAGCAGTACTTC. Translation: CASSLGDTRPTFEQYF. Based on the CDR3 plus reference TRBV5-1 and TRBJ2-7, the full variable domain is KAGVTQTPRYLIKTRGQQVTLSCSPISGHRSVSWYQQTPGQGLQFLFEYFSETQRNKGNFPGRFSGRQFSNSRSEMNVSTLELGDSALYLCASSLGDTRPTFEQYFGPGTRLTVT.

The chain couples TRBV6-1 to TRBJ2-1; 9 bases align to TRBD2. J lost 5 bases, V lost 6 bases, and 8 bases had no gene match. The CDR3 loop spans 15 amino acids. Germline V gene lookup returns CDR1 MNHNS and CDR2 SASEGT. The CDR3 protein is CASRGTSSGNNEQFF. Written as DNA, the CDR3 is TGTGCCAGCAGAGGGACTTCTAGCGGGAACAATGAGCAGTTCTTC.